The 4 T cell receptor beta chains in this list originate from one sample, sequenced in a study of identical twins. TCRdb recomputed calls from the 5' RACE reads with MiXCR, one row per CDR3 protein. This sample carries some 660,000 distinct CDR3 sequences, over 8.5% of them seen once, and the ten largest clones take roughly 0.97%. These data also featured in a second study, about yellow fever vaccine responses in identical twins.

The sample taken for sequencing was PBMCs. The receptors were sampled from a woman aged 18-29 years in good health.

This clonotype was seen more than once but under ten times. The gene calls are TRBV25-1 and TRBJ2-7, with D perhaps TRBD1 or TRBD2 (7 bases each). Per the germline V gene, CDR1 is MGHDK and CDR2 is SYGVNS. V was pared by 8 bases and J by 2 bases, with 25 bases between. The CDR3 spans 17 residues. CDR3 residues: CASQDRPLRGGAYEQYF. The CDR3 coding sequence is TGTGCCAGCCAAGACAGACCCCTCAGGGGGGGGGCCTACGAGCAGTACTTC.

Comments on this clonotype: Its ends do not fully match the called genes, so a read error is possible. As DNA, the CDR3 is TGTGCCAGCAGTATATCCCCCGGGACAGGGGAGCAGTTCTTC. It specifies CASSISPGTGEQFF. V gene TRBV27 combines with J gene TRBJ2-1, with TRBD1 matching 9 bases. Germline CDR1 and CDR2: MNHEY and SMNVEV (reference sequence). The CDR3 is 14 amino acids.

This clonotype was seen only a few times. One end of the junction does not line up with germline, which may come from a read error. The chain is built from TRBV6-5 and TRBJ1-2, with D uncertain. This CDR3 has 13 amino acids. Germline V gene lookup returns CDR1 MNHEY and CDR2 SVGAGI. CDR3: CASSYGEAGGYTF. In DNA form, the CDR3 reads TGTGCAAGCAGTTACGGGGAGGCGGGTGGCTACACCTTC.

The genes are TRBV7-2 and TRBJ2-3; TRBD1 is a possible D gene (6 bases). Germline CDR1 reads SGHTA; CDR2 reads FQGNSA. The V gene lost 7 bases and the J gene lost 4 bases, with 15 bases spanning the gap. The CDR3 has 14 residues. The CDR3: CASTRQVSADTQYF. The CDR3 DNA is TGTGCCAGCACCCGACAGGTGTCGGCAGATACGCAGTATTTT. The variable domain in full, with the rest retrieved from reference TRBV7-2 and TRBJ2-3, is GAGVSQSPSNKVTEKGKDVELRCDPISGHTALYWYRQSLGQGLEFLIYFQGNSAPDKSGLPSDRFSAERTGGSVSTLTIQRTQQEDSAVYLCASTRQVSADTQYFGPGTRLTVL.